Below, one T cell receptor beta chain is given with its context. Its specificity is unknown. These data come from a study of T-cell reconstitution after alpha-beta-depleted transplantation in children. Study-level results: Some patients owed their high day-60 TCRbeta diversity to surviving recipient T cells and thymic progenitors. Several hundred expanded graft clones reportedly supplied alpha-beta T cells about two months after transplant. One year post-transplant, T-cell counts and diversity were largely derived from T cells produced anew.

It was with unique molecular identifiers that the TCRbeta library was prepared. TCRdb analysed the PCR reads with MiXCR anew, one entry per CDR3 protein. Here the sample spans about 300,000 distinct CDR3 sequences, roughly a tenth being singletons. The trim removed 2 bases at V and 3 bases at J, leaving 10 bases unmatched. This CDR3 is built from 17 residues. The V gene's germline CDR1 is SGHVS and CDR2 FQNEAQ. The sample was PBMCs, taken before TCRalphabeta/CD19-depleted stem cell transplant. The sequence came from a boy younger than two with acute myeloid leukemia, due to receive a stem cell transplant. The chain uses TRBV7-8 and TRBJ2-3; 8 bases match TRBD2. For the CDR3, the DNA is TGTGCCAGCAGCTTAAGGGGACTGAGCGGGAGAACAGATACGCAGTATTTT. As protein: CASSLRGLSGRTDTQYF.